The clone carrying this T cell receptor beta chain showed up just once. The antigen is not known. The data were taken from a study of pediatric ulcerative colitis. Notes on the study in general: Substantially fewer templates came from a couple of patients' blood samples. Acute severe colitis showed lower rectal diversity from clonal expansions.

The assay was run at survey level. Samples were sequenced at Survey level, maximum 500,000 reads. Assay: immunoSEQ multiplex PCR; the TCRdb copy retains only in-frame clones and omits some. The sample carries about 14,000 clones, about 90% recorded once. Germline V gene lookup returns CDR1 SSHAT and CDR2 FNYEAQ (reference sequence). This CDR3 comprises 14 residues. The junction had 6 bases not matched to a gene; V was cut back by 3 bases and J by 6 bases. Sequencing was done on a sample of blood. The source is a boy aged 5-17 years with moderate ulcerative colitis. The J gene is TRBJ2-7, the V gene TRBV7-7; TRBD1 matches 9 bases. The CDR3 sequence is CASSLGQGRSEQYF. The CDR3 coding sequence is TGTGCCAGCAGCTTGGGACAGGGAAGGAGCGAGCAGTACTTC.